The rows below give T cell receptor beta chains drawn from one sample of a study of blood T cell repertoires in COVID-19. Profiling relied on immunoSEQ multiplex PCR, and the TCRdb table lists in-frame clones only, not all of them. The sample lists about 120,000 clones; roughly 69% were seen once. Input material: peripheral blood. Receptors originate from a woman in her 70s with acute or convalescent COVID-19. Each CDR3 is given with its conserved first and last residue. A D gene is named only where the DNA matches it firmly. Clone size is given for some rows only: seen once, a few or many times, or a class if the clone is expanded.

v_gene	j_gene	d_gene	abundance	CDR3nt	CDR3aa
TRBV7-6	TRBJ2-5	TRBD1	.	TGTGCCAGCAGCTTATCCTCCAGGGGGCGAGAGACCCAGTACTTC	CASSLSSRGRETQYF
TRBV2	TRBJ1-1	.	.	TGTGCCAGCAGTGGGGGGCTGTACACTGAAGCTTTCTTT	CASSGGLYTEAFF
TRBV5-4	TRBJ1-4	TRBD1	.	TGTGCCAGCAGCGTAGAGACAGGGGCTAATGAAAAACTGTTTTTT	CASSVETGANEKLFF
TRBV15	TRBJ2-1	.	few	TGTGCCACCAGCAGGGTCACTACGTCCTACAATGAGCAGTTCTTC	CATSRVTTSYNEQFF
TRBV28	TRBJ2-6	TRBD2	.	TGTGCCAGCAGTTTGAGCGGGATAGGTGGGGCCAACGTCCTGACTTTC	CASSLSGIGGANVLTF
TRBV6-5	TRBJ1-5	TRBD1	.	TGTGCCAGCAGCGTGACAGGGGACACTCAGCCCCAGCATTTT	CASSVTGDTQPQHF
TRBV6-2/TRBV6-3	TRBJ2-2	TRBD1	.	TGTGCCAGCATCCCGACAGGGTTGGGCACCGGGGAGCTGTTTTTT	CASIPTGLGTGELFF
TRBV19	TRBJ1-1	.	.	TGTGCCAGCAGCGTGGCCACTGACACTGAAGCTTTCTTT	CASSVATDTEAFF
TRBV27	TRBJ1-1	.	.	TGTGCCAGCCTCCCGTGGGCAGGGTTGGGCACTGAAGCTTTCTTT	CASLPWAGLGTEAFF
TRBV4-1	TRBJ1-5	.	few	TGCGCCAGCAGCCAAGATAAAGGGGAAAGTGGTTTGCCCCAGCATTTT	CASSQDKGESGLPQHF
TRBV7-2	TRBJ2-3	.	.	TGTGCCAGCAGCTTAGGTGGGGGAGGAGGCACAGATACGCAGTATTTT	CASSLGGGGGTDTQYF
TRBV7-9	TRBJ2-1	.	.	TGTGCCAGCAGCGCGGGACCCAGCGAGCAGTTCTTC	CASSAGPSEQFF
TRBV27	TRBJ1-3	.	.	TGTGCCAGCAGGGGCCTCTCTGGAAACACCATATATTTT	CASRGLSGNTIYF
TRBV28	TRBJ1-5	.	.	TGTGCCAGCAGTCCAGGCATCGTAAATCAGCCCCAGCATTTT	CASSPGIVNQPQHF
TRBV5-6	TRBJ1-2	TRBD1	.	TGTGCCAGCAGTTTGGGACAGCTAGACTATGGCTACACCTTC	CASSLGQLDYGYTF
TRBV28	TRBJ1-5	.	once	TGTGCCAGCAGCCTACAGGGTAATCAGCCCCAGCATTTT	CASSLQGNQPQHF
TRBV9	TRBJ1-5	TRBD1	.	TGTGCCAGCAGCCCCGGGACAGGCCATAATCAGCCCCAGCATTTT	CASSPGTGHNQPQHF
TRBV13	TRBJ2-1	TRBD1	.	TGTGCCAGCAGCAAAGGGACAGGGGATGAGCAGTTCTTC	CASSKGTGDEQFF
TRBV11-2	TRBJ2-1	.	.	TGTGCCAGCAGCAGGAGCGCTTCCGGTACCTACAATGAGCAGTTCTTC	CASSRSASGTYNEQFF
TRBV3-1/TRBV3-2	TRBJ2-7	TRBD2	.	TGTGCCAGCTGGGGGGGAAGGGAGGGACGATTCTACGAGCAGTACTTC	CASWGGREGRFYEQYF
TRBV6-5	TRBJ1-2	TRBD1	few	TGTGCCAGCAGTTCGACAGGGAACTATGGCTACACCTTC	CASSSTGNYGYTF
TRBV19	TRBJ1-2	.	.	TGTGCCAGTAGTATAGACCCCTCCTATGGCTACACCTTC	CASSIDPSYGYTF
TRBV18	TRBJ2-7	.	.	TGTGCCAGCTCCTCGAAGTGGTTGAGCGAGCAGTACTTC	CASSSKWLSEQYF
TRBV4-3	TRBJ1-5	.	.	TGCGCCAGCCTCAAAGAGGAGGCTATCCGGGCCATTGAAAATCAGCCCCAGCATTTT	CASLKEEAIRAIENQPQHF
TRBV3-1/TRBV3-2	TRBJ1-4	.	.	TGTGCCAGCAGCCGCCCCGGGCAGGGAGAAAAACTGTTTTTT	CASSRPGQGEKLFF
TRBV30	TRBJ2-3	.	.	TGTGCCTGGAGTGTTTCCCGGAGCACAGATACGCAGTATTTT	CAWSVSRSTDTQYF